This TCR beta chain is drawn from a study of shared clonotypes between healthy human individuals. About this clone itself: The target antigen is unknown.

CDR1 and CDR2 (germline): SQVTM, ANQGSEA. This CDR3 is 14 amino acids long. V was cut by 7 bases and J by 1 base, with 14 bases left in between. Study-wide results and caveats: Researchers sampled blood only, noting tissue repertoires likely differ.

The genomic DNA of each subset was split evenly across several immunoSEQ plates. Original processing notes: With immunoSEQ giving junction-only sequences and no quality scores, filtering differed. Sequenced by immunoSEQ multiplex PCR; TCRdb stores in-frame clones only, minus some. D and trimming were read from the DNA, whereas the V and J calls and clone size are those reported in that table. This table has approximately 340,000 clones, over 70% appearing once. The TCR comes from a young man in good health. The sample consisted of memory CD4+ T cells sorted from blood. Subset in this sample: CD45RA-negative fraction. The chain joins TRBV29-1 to TRBJ1-3, with a tentative D call TRBD1 (5 bases). The DNA for the CDR3 is TGCAGCGGCGGGGGGGGTGCGTCTGGAAACACCATATATTTT. Its protein product is CSGGGGASGNTIYF.